Listed here is a single TCR beta chain. The germline gene is not matched at one end of the junction; a read error may be the cause. Followed longitudinally, the Seattle patients had been enrolled during active infection. This record comes from a study of blood T cell repertoires in COVID-19. Background on the study: From the United States, Italy and Spain came samples of acute and convalescent COVID-19. T cells, B-cell-depleted T cells, or PBMCs provided the cDNA or gDNA that served as material.

Germline V gene sequence: CDR1 SSHAT, CDR2 FNYEAQ (reference sequence). There are 14 residues in the CDR3. In the authors' methods: The assay estimated nucleated cells by amplifying reference gene primers. The table came from immunoSEQ multiplex PCR; TCRdb's copy has only in-frame clones and leaves some out. For V, J and clone size, that table is used; D and trimming come from the DNA. The data contain roughly 160,000 clones, just under 85% of them singletons. This sequence joins TRBV7-7 and TRBJ1-1; tentative D call: TRBD1 (5 bases). Sample: peripheral blood. This clonotype was sampled from a woman aged 80 or over with COVID-19, enrolled during active disease. CDR3 sequence: CASSLGGGKTEAFF. In DNA form, the CDR3 reads TGTGCTAGCAGCTTGGGGGGAGGTAAAACTGAAGCTTTCTTT. Full variable domain (rest looked up from reference TRBV7-7 and TRBJ1-1): GAGVSQSPRYKVTKRGQDVTLRCDPISSHATLYWYQQALGQGPEFLTYFNYEAQPDKSGLPSDRFSAERPEGSISTLTIQRTEQRDSAMYRCASSLGGGKTEAFFGQGTRLTVV.